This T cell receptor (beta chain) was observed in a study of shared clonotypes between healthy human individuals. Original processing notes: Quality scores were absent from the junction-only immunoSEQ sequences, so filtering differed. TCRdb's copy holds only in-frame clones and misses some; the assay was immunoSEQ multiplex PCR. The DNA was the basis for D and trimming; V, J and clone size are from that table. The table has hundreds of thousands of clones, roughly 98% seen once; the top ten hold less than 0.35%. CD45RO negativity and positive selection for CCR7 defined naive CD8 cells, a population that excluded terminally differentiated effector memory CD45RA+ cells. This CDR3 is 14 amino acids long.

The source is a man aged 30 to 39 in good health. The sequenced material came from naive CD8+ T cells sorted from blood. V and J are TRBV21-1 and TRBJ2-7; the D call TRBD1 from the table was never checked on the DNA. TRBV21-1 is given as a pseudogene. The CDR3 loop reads CASSKETGAYEQYF. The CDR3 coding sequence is TGTGCCAGCAGCAAAGAAACAGGAGCCTACGAGCAGTACTTC.